Shown below are 27 T cell receptor beta chains from a single sample sequenced in a study of CD8 T cells in ankylosing spondylitis (TCRdb year 2017). Library construction relied on 5' RACE. For sequencing, an Illumina HiSeq 2500 was employed. TCRdb reworked the public reads: Q25 trimming with fastp, MiXCR clone assembly, productive beta chains retained. Each CDR3 protein gets just one entry, which takes the most common genes and DNA from the rows behind it. The sample table holds around 99,000 distinct CDR3 sequences, of which around 10% were seen once. Clones ranked in the top ten supply 4.5% to 5.5% of the sample. The sequencing input was blood, either unsorted or a sorted T cell fraction (not recorded which). These receptors were taken from a male donor with ankylosing spondylitis or in good health (not recorded which).

This clonotype was seen at least ten times. The chain is built from TRBV9 and TRBJ2-3; the D gene could be TRBD1 or TRBD2 (5 bases each). V lost 7 bases and J lost 2, with 14 bases in between. This CDR3 has 14 amino acids. CDR1 SGDLS and CDR2 YYNGEE come from the germline V gene. This CDR3 is CASARAGITDTQYF. CDR3 nucleotides: TGTGCCAGCGCGAGGGCAGGGATCACAGATACGCAGTATTTT. The full variable domain, its missing parts supplied by reference TRBV9 and TRBJ2-3, is DSGVTQTPKHLITATGQRVTLRCSPRSGDLSVYWYQQSLDQGLQFLIQYYNGEERAKGNILERFSAQQFPDLHSELNLSSLELGDSALYFCASARAGITDTQYFGPGTRLTVL.

V and J are TRBV7-2 and TRBJ2-5; 7 bases line up with TRBD2. Looked up from germline, CDR1 is SGHTA and CDR2 is FQGNSA. V lost 3 bases and J lost 2; bases outside the gene matches: 3. There are 14 residues in the CDR3. The CDR3 protein is CASSLGGVQETQYF. CDR3 DNA: TGTGCCAGCAGCTTGGGGGGGGTGCAAGAGACCCAGTACTTC.

This clonotype was seen ten or more times. V usage is TRBV3-1 and J usage is TRBJ2-7; 9 nucleotides line up with TRBD2. Germline CDR1 LGHDT, CDR2 YNNKEL (reference sequence). This CDR3 region has 14 residues. Trimming cost V 2 bases and J 6 bases; bases outside gene matches: 5. CDR3 amino acids: CASSQSGTSSEQYF. CDR3 nucleotide sequence: TGTGCCAGCAGCCAATCCGGGACTAGCTCCGAGCAGTACTTC.

This clonotype was recorded many times. The chain employs TRBV28 and TRBJ1-2; D is unclear. The V gene's germline CDR1 is MDHEN and CDR2 SYDVKM. The V end lost 1 base, the J end lost 6 bases, and 15 bases lay between the germline ends. The CDR3 contains 15 residues. The CDR3 reads CASSLYPARLNGYTF. In DNA form, the CDR3 reads TGTGCCAGCAGTTTATATCCCGCACGACTTAATGGCTACACCTTC.

This clonotype was counted ten times or more. The chain couples TRBV7-6 to TRBJ2-7; D possibly uses TRBD1 or TRBD2 (5 bases each). Trimming removed 5 bases at V and 3 bases at J, with 11 bases between. In germline, CDR1 is SGHVS, CDR2 FNYEAQ. CDR3 length: 13 amino acids. CDR3 loop: CASSPGTGYEQYF. In DNA, the CDR3 is TGTGCCAGCAGCCCAGGGACGGGCTACGAGCAGTACTTC.

This rearrangement joins TRBV7-2 to TRBJ2-7, with D maybe TRBD2 (6 bases). The ends were cut back, 0 bases at V and 5 bases at J, with 11 bases in the middle. The germline CDR1 and CDR2 sequences are SGHTA and FQGNSA. This CDR3 contains 14 residues. The CDR3 reads CASSLAGDLDEQYF. DNA for the CDR3: TGTGCCAGCAGCTTAGCTGGGGACTTAGACGAGCAGTACTTC.

This clonotype appeared many times. The chain couples TRBV7-6 to TRBJ2-5; D ambiguous. The CDR3 has 15 amino acids. The V end lost 3 bases, the J end lost 0 bases, and 11 bases lay between the germline ends. CDR1 and CDR2 (germline): SGHVS, FNYEAQ. The CDR3 DNA reads TGTGCCAGCAGCTTCGTTGCCAGCTACCAAGAGACCCAGTACTTC. Translation: CASSFVASYQETQYF.

The table lists this clonotype with many counts. The chain is built from TRBV12-3 or TRBV12-4 and TRBJ2-7, with TRBD2 matching 12 bases. Germline trimming cut 2 bases from V and 13 bases from J; bases unmatched to any gene: 12. This CDR3 has 15 amino acids. The CDR3 is CASSLTRVRTSGEYF. CDR3 coding DNA: TGTGCCAGCAGTTTAACCCGGGTGAGGACTAGCGGGGAATACTTC.

There are many counts of this clonotype. The rearrangement uses TRBV2 and TRBJ2-3, with D possibly TRBD2 on 7 matching bases. The germline V gene has CDR1 SNHLY and CDR2 FYNNEI. The germline V and J ends were trimmed by 5 bases and 0 bases, with 18 bases remaining between them. The CDR3 spans 17 residues. CDR3 nucleotide sequence: TGTGCCAGCAGTACTTCCCGCGGGGGCATCAGCACAGATACGCAGTATTTT. This sequence encodes CASSTSRGGISTDTQYF.

This clonotype was counted many times. The chain employs TRBV6-5 and TRBJ1-1; no definite D call. The CDR3 is 15 residues long. V lost 0 bases and J 10 bases, leaving 18 bases between the germline ends. The germline V gene has CDR1 MNHEY and CDR2 SVGAGI. CDR3 amino acids: CASSYSKVAVVGAFF. CDR3 nucleotide sequence: TGTGCCAGCAGTTACTCGAAGGTAGCCGTAGTTGGAGCTTTCTTT.

In this sample, this clonotype turned up many times. The chain recombines TRBV15 with TRBJ1-1; the D gene is possibly TRBD1 (5 bases). Deletions cut 0 bases from V and 4 bases from J, with 9 bases between. Looked up from germline, CDR1 is LNHNV and CDR2 is YYDKDF (reference sequence). The CDR3 has 14 amino acids. The CDR3 here is CATSRDRGRTEAFF. The CDR3 DNA reads as TGTGCCACCAGCAGAGATCGGGGACGCACTGAAGCTTTCTTT.

Many counts were recorded for this clonotype. The chain combines TRBV20-1 with TRBJ1-6; TRBD1 aligns across 9 bases. Germline values: CDR1 DFQATT, CDR2 SNEGSKA (reference sequence). The CDR3 is made up of 13 amino acids. V lost 5 bases, J lost 9 bases, and 5 bases stayed unmatched. The CDR3 protein is CSALDRGGSPLHF. Here the CDR3 DNA reads TGCAGTGCTCTAGACAGGGGGGGTTCACCCCTCCACTTT.

This clonotype was recorded many times. This sequence joins TRBV7-6 and TRBJ2-1, with D possibly called TRBD1 or TRBD2 (6 bases each). Trimming shortened V by 2 bases and J by 4 bases, and 12 bases separated the two germline ends. The CDR3 consists of 15 residues. Looked up from germline, CDR1 is SGHVS and CDR2 is FNYEAQ. In DNA, the CDR3 is TGTGCCAGCAGCTTATCTCGGGGGCCGTACAATGAGCAGTTCTTC. This sequence encodes CASSLSRGPYNEQFF.

This clonotype was picked up many times. CDR3 region: CSARQSGGMADTQYF. CDR3 sequence (DNA): TGCAGTGCTAGACAAAGCGGGGGGATGGCAGATACGCAGTATTTT. The chain has TRBV20-1 and TRBJ2-3; TRBD2 agrees at 9 bases. V was pared by 2 bases and J by 4 bases, with 7 bases of the junction left unmatched. Per germline, CDR1 DFQATT and CDR2 SNEGSKA (reference sequence). This CDR3 has 15 amino acids.

This clonotype was observed at least ten times. The chain recombines TRBV3-1 with TRBJ1-5, with D perhaps TRBD1 (6 bases). Trimming cost V 6 bases and J 9 bases, with 12 bases left between them. The length of the CDR3 is 12 residues. CDR1 is LGHDT and CDR2 is YNNKEL in the germline V gene (reference sequence). The CDR3 is CASRQGLGPQHF. DNA for the CDR3: TGTGCCAGCAGACAGGGTCTTGGGCCCCAGCATTTT.

Many counts were recorded for this clonotype. This chain joins TRBV5-1 and TRBJ1-2, with no clear D. Germline CDR1 and CDR2: SGHRS and YFSETQ. CDR3 length equals 13 residues. Trimming took 1 base from V and 0 from J, leaving 4 bases between them. The CDR3: CASSLTANYGYTF. DNA for the CDR3: TGCGCCAGCAGCTTGACCGCTAACTATGGCTACACCTTC.

This clonotype appeared many times. This chain connects TRBV20-1 to TRBJ2-3; weak D call: TRBD2 (6 bases). Trimming pared 0 bases from V and 10 bases from J, leaving 11 bases between. CDR3 length: 12 residues. CDR1 is DFQATT and CDR2 is SNEGSKA in the germline V gene (reference sequence). CDR3 region: CSARDVAASQYF. As DNA, the CDR3 is TGCAGTGCTAGAGATGTAGCGGCTTCGCAGTATTTT.

There are many counts of this clonotype. The CDR3 sequence is CASSWTSGTDTQYF. In nucleotides, the CDR3 is TGCGCCAGCAGCTGGACTAGCGGCACAGATACGCAGTATTTT. The chain carries TRBV5-1 and TRBJ2-3; 9 bases are shared with TRBD2. Looked up from germline, CDR1 is SGHRS and CDR2 is YFSETQ. The CDR3 runs 14 residues. Unmatched junction bases numbered 0, after V lost 3 bases and J lost 1 base. The entire variable domain, with the rest obtained from reference TRBV5-1 and TRBJ2-3, is as follows: KAGVTQTPRYLIKTRGQQVTLSCSPISGHRSVSWYQQTPGQGLQFLFEYFSETQRNKGNFPGRFSGRQFSNSRSEMNVSTLELGDSALYLCASSWTSGTDTQYFGPGTRLTVL.

At least ten counts were recorded for this clonotype. The genes are TRBV29-1 and TRBJ2-1; 8 bases line up with TRBD1. V was clipped by 7 bases and J by 1 base; unmatched bases: 6. Looked up from germline, CDR1 is SQVTM and CDR2 is ANQGSEA. This CDR3 is 14 amino acids long. The CDR3 sequence is CSGGQGASYNEQFF. In DNA, the CDR3 is TGCAGCGGGGGGCAGGGGGCATCCTACAATGAGCAGTTCTTC.

The sample holds many counts of this clonotype. J is TRBJ2-3 and V is TRBV7-3; D is undetermined. The CDR3 covers 14 residues. Germline V gene data show CDR1 as SGHTA and CDR2 as FQGTGA. The ends were cut back, 1 base at V and 3 bases at J, with 8 bases in the middle. The CDR3 sequence: CASSLMPRTDTQYF. The CDR3 DNA reads TGTGCCAGCAGCTTAATGCCTAGAACAGATACGCAGTATTTT.

This clonotype was observed many times. This rearrangement joins TRBV25-1 to TRBJ1-3; no definite D call. V was cut by 4 bases and J by 4 bases, with 17 bases left in between. This CDR3 comprises 16 residues. CDR1 is MGHDK and CDR2 is SYGVNS in the germline V gene. The CDR3 nucleotides are TGTGCCAGCAGTGGGCGACACGGGAGCGAAGGAAACACCATATATTTT. The encoded protein is CASSGRHGSEGNTIYF.

In its sample, this clonotype was seen many times. V and J are TRBV5-6 and TRBJ2-1; TRBD2 aligns across 7 bases. CDR1 and CDR2 (germline): SGHDT, YYEEEE. V dropped 8 bases and J dropped 10; count of bases not matched to a gene: 21. This CDR3 is 16 amino acids long. The CDR3 region has the DNA TGTGCCAGTCACCAAGTAGGACTAGGGACGGAGGACGAGCAGTTCTTC. Its translation: CASHQVGLGTEDEQFF.

Ten or more counts support this clonotype. The rearrangement uses TRBV27 and TRBJ2-7; the D gene is possibly TRBD2 (6 bases). CDR3 length equals 14 residues. The germline V gene has CDR1 MNHEY and CDR2 SMNVEV (reference sequence). Trimming removed 5 bases from V and 1 base from J, with 12 bases in between. The CDR3 region is CASSPPGGSYEQYF. The CDR3 DNA is TGTGCCAGCAGTCCCCCCGGGGGTTCCTACGAGCAGTACTTC.

This clonotype showed up just a few times. CDR3 in amino acids: CASSWGRAYEQYF. The CDR3, as DNA: TGTGCCAGCAGTTGGGGCAGGGCGTACGAGCAGTACTTC. This chain uses TRBV27 with TRBJ2-7, with D possibly matching TRBD1 (5 bases). The CDR3 runs 13 residues. The V and J ends lost 4 bases and 4 bases respectively, with 11 bases between them. Per germline, CDR1 MNHEY and CDR2 SMNVEV (reference sequence).

This clonotype was seen repeatedly, ten times or more. The chain combines TRBV7-3 with TRBJ2-1, with no clear D. The CDR3 sequence is 13 residues long. Germline CDR1 and CDR2: SGHTA and FQGTGA. Between the trimmed V and J ends, which lost 2 bases and 6 bases, there was a span of 8 bases. The CDR3 sequence: CASSLSPSNEQFF. The CDR3 coding sequence is TGTGCCAGCAGCTTATCCCCTAGCAATGAGCAGTTCTTC.

This clonotype was observed at least ten times. V is TRBV15 and J is TRBJ2-7; tentative D call: TRBD1 (6 bases). Germline V CDR1 and CDR2: LNHNV, YYDKDF (reference sequence). V lost 6 bases, J lost 4 bases, and 22 bases lay in between. This CDR3 has 16 residues. The DNA of the CDR3 is TGTGCCACCAGAAGAACAGGGATTTCGCTTGGGTACGAGCAGTACTTC. Translation: CATRRTGISLGYEQYF.

This clonotype was picked up many times. The genes are TRBV7-9 and TRBJ2-1; unclear D gene. Trimming took off 4 bases at V and 15 bases at J, with 16 bases between the two ends. The CDR3 is made up of 12 amino acids. The germline V gene has CDR1 SEHNR and CDR2 FQNEAQ (reference sequence). The CDR3 loop is CASSSGVFVPFF. The CDR3 DNA reads TGTGCCAGCAGCTCCGGAGTTTTTGTGCCGTTCTTC.